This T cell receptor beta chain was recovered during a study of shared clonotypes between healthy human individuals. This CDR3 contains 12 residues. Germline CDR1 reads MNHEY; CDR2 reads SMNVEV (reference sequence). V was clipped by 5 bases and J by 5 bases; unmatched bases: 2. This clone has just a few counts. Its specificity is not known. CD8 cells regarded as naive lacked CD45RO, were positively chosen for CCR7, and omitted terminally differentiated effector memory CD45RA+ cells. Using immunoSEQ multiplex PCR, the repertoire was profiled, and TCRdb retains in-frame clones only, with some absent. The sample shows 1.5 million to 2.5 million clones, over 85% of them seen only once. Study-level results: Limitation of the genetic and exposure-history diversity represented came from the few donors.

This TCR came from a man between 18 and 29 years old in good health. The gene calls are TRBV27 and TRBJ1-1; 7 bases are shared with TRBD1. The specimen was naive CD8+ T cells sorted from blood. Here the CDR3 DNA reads TGTGCCAGCAGTACACAGGGGACTGAAGCTTTCTTT. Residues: CASSTQGTEAFF.